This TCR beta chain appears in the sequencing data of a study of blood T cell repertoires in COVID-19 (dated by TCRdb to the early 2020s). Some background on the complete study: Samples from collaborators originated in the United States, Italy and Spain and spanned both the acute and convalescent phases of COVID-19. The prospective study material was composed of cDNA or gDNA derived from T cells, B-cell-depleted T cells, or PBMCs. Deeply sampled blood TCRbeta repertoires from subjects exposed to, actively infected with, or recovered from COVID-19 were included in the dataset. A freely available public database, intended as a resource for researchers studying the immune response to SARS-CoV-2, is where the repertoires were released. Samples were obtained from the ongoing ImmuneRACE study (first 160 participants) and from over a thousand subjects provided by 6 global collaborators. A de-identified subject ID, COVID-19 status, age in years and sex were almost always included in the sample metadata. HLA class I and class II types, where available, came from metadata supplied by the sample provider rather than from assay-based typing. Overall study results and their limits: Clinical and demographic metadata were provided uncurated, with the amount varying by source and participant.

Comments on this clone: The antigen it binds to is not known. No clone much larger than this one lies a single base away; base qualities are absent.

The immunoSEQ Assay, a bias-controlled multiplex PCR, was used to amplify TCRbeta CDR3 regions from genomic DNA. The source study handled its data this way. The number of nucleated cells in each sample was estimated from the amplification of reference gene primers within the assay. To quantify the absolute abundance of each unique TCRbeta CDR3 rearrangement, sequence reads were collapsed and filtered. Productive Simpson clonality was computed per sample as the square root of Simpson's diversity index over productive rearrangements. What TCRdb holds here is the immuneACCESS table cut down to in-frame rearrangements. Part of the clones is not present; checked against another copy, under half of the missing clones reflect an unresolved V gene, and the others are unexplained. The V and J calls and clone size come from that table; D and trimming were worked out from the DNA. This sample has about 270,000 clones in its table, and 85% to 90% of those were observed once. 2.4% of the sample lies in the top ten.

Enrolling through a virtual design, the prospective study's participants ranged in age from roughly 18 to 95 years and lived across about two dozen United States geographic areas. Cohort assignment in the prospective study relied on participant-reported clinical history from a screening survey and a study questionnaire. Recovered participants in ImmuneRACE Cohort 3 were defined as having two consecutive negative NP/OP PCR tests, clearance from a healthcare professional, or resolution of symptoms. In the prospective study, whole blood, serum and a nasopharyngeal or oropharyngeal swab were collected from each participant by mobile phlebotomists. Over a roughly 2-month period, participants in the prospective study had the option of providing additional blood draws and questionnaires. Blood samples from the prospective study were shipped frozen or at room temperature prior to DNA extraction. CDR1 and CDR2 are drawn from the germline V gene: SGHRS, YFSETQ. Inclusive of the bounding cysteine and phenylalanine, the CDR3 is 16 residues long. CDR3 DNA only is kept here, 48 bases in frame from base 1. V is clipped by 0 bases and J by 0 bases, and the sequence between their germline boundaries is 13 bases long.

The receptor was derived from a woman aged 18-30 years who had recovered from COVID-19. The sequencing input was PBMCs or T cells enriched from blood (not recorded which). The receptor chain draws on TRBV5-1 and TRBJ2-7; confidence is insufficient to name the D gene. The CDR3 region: CASSLARSSSSYEQYF. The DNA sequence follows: TGCGCCAGCAGCTTGGCCAGGTCCTCAAGCTCCTACGAGCAGTACTTC. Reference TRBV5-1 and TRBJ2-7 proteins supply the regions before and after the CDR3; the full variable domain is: KAGVTQTPRYLIKTRGQQVTLSCSPISGHRSVSWYQQTPGQGLQFLFEYFSETQRNKGNFPGRFSGRQFSNSRSEMNVSTLELGDSALYLCASSLARSSSSYEQYFGPGTRLTVT.